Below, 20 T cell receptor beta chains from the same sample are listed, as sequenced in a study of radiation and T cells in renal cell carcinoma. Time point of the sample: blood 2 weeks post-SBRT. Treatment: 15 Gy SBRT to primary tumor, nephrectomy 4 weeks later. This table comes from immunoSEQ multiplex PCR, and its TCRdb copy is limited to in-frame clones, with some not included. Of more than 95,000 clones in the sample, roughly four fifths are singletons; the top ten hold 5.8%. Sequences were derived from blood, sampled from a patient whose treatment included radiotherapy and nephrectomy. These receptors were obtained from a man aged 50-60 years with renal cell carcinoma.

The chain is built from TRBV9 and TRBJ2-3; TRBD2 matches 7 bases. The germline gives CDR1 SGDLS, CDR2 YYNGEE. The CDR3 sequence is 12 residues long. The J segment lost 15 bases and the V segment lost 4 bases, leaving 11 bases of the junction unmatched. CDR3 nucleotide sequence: TGTGCCAGCAGCTTACTGGCGGGAGAGCTTTATTTT. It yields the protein CASSLLAGELYF.

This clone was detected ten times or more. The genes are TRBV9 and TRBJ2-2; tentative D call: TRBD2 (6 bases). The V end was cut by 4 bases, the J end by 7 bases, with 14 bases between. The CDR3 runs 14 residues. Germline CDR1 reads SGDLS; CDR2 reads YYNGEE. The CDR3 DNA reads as TGTGCCAGCAGCTCCCCGGGAGTCTTCGGGGAGCTGTTTTTT. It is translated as CASSSPGVFGELFF.

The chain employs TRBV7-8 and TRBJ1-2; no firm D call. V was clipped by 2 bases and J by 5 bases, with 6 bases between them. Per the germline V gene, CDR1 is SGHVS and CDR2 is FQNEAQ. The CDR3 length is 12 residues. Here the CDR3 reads CASSLIGYGYTF. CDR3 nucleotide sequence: TGTGCCAGCAGCTTAATCGGGTATGGCTACACCTTC.

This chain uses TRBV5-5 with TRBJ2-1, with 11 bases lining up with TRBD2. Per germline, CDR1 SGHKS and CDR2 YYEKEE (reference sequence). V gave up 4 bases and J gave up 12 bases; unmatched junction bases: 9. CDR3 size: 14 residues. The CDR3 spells CASSQTSGSFSQFF. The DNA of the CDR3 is TGTGCCAGCAGCCAAACTAGCGGGAGTTTCTCGCAGTTCTTC.

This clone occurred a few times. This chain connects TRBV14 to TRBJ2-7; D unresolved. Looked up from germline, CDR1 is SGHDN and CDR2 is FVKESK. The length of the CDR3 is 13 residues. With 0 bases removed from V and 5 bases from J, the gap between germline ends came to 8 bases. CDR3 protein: CASSQDIKDEQYF. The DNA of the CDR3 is TGTGCCAGCAGCCAAGATATTAAGGACGAGCAGTACTTC.

The CDR3 DNA follows: TGTGCCAGCAGCCCCGACATAGCTGGAAACACCATATATTTT. Residues: CASSPDIAGNTIYF. The chain has TRBV7-9 and TRBJ1-3, with unresolved D. The V end lost 5 bases, the J end lost 2 bases, and 10 bases lay between the germline ends. CDR1 is SEHNR and CDR2 is FQNEAQ in the germline V gene (reference sequence). There are 14 residues in the CDR3.

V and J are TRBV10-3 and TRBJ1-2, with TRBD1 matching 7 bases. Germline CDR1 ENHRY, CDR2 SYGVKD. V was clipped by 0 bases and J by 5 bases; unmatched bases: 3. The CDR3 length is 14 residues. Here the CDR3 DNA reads TGTGCCATCAGTGAGTCTGTCAGGGGGTATGGCTACACCTTC. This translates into CAISESVRGYGYTF.

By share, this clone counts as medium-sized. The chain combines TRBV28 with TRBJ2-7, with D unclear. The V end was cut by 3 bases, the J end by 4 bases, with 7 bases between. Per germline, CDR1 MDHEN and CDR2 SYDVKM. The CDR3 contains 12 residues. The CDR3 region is CASSFVGYEQYF. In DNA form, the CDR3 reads TGTGCCAGCAGTTTTGTTGGGTACGAGCAGTACTTC.

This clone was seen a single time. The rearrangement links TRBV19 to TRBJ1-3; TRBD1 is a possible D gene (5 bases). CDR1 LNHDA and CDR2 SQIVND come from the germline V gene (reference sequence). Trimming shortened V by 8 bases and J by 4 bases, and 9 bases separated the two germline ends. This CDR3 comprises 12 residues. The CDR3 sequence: CASGGSGNTIYF. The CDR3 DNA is TGTGCCAGTGGGGGTTCAGGAAACACCATATATTTT.

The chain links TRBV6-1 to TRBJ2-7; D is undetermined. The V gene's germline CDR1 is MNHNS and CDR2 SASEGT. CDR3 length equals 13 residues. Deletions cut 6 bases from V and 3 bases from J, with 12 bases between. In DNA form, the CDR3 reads TGTGCCAGCAGCACGAGGCCTAGCTACGAGCAGTACTTC. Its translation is CASSTRPSYEQYF.

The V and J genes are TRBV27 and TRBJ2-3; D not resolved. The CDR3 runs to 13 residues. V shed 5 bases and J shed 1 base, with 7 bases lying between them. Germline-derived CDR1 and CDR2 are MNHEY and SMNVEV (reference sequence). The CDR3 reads CASSVRGTDTQYF. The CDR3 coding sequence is TGTGCCAGCAGTGTCCGGGGCACAGATACGCAGTATTTT.

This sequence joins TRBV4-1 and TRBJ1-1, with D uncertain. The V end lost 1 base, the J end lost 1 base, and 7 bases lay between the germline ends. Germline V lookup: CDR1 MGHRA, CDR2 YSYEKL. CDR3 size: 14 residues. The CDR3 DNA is TGCGCCAGCAGCCAAGGTTCCGCGAACACTGAAGCTTTCTTT. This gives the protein CASSQGSANTEAFF.

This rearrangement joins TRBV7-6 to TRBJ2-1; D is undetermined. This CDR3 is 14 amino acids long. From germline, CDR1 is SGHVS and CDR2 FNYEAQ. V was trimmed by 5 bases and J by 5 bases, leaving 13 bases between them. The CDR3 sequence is CASSANPFDNEQFF. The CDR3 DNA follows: TGTGCCAGCAGCGCAAACCCCTTTGACAATGAGCAGTTCTTC.

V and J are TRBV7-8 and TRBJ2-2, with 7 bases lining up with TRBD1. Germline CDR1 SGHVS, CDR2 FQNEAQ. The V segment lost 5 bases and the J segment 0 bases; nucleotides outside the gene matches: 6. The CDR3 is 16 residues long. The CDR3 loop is CASSPKQGPNTGELFF. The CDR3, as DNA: TGTGCCAGCAGCCCGAAACAGGGGCCGAACACCGGGGAGCTGTTTTTT.

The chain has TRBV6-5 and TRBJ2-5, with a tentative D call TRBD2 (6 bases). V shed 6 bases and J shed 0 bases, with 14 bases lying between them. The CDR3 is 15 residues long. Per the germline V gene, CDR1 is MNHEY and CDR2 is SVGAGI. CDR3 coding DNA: TGTGCCAGCAGGCGGGACTCCTATTACCAAGAGACCCAGTACTTC. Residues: CASRRDSYYQETQYF.

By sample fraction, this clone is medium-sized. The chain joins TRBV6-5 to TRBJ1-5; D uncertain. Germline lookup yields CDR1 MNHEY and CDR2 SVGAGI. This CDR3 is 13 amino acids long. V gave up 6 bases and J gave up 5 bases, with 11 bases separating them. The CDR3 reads CASSSSLDQPQHF. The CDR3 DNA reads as TGTGCCAGCAGCTCTTCGCTCGATCAGCCCCAGCATTTT.

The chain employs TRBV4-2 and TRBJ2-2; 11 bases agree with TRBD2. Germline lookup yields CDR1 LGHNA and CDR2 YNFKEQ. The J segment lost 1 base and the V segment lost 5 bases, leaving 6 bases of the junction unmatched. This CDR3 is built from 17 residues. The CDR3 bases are TGTGCCAGCAGCGCAGAAACTAGCGGGAGGAACACCGGGGAGCTGTTTTTT. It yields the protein CASSAETSGRNTGELFF.

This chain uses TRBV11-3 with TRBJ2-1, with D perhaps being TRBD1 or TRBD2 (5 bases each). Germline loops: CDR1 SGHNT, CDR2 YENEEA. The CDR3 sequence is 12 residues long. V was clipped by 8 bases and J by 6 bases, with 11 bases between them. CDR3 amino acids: CASGAGFNEQFF. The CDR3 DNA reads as TGTGCCAGCGGGGCGGGTTTCAATGAGCAGTTCTTC.

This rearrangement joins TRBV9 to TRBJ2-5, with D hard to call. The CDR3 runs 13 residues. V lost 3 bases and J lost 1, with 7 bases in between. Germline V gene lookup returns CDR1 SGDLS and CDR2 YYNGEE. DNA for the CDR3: TGTGCCAGCAGCGCACGGCCCCAAGAGACCCAGTACTTC. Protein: CASSARPQETQYF. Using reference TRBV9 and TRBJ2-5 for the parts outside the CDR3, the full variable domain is DSGVTQTPKHLITATGQRVTLRCSPRSGDLSVYWYQQSLDQGLQFLIQYYNGEERAKGNILERFSAQQFPDLHSELNLSSLELGDSALYFCASSARPQETQYFGPGTRLLVL.

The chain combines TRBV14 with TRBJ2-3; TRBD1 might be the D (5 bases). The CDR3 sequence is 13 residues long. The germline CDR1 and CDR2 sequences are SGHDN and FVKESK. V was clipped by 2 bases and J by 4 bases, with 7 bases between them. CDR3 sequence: CASSQRQPDTQYF. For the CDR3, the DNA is TGTGCCAGCAGCCAAAGACAGCCAGATACGCAGTATTTT.